Given below is one T cell receptor (beta chain) in context. What it binds is not known. Sequencing was performed with immunoSEQ multiplex PCR; in TCRdb, only in-frame clones are kept and a portion is missing. The table includes about 2 million clones, about 95% detected once. Terminally differentiated effector memory CD45RA+ cells were excluded by CCR7 positive selection of CD45RO-negative cells. The sample comes from a study of shared clonotypes between healthy human individuals. Overall study findings and caveats: Larger estimated richness was generally seen in naive subsets than in memory subsets. Since donors were few, the genetic and exposure-history diversity represented was limited.

Germline V lookup: CDR1 SGHDT, CDR2 YYEEEE. V lost 4 bases, J lost 7 bases, and 12 bases lay in between. This CDR3 region has 13 residues. The specimen was naive CD8+ T cells sorted from blood. This clonotype was obtained from a man younger than 35 in good health. The chain is built from TRBV5-6 and TRBJ2-1; D may be TRBD1 or TRBD2 (5 bases each). CDR3 nucleotide sequence: TGTGCCAGCAGCGTGGGGGACCCAAATGAGCAGTTCTTC. It is translated as CASSVGDPNEQFF.